This record looks at one TCR beta chain sequence and its context. From germline, CDR1 is SGHNT and CDR2 YYREEE (reference sequence). The CDR3 is made up of 15 amino acids. V shed 4 bases and J 2 bases; nucleotides not matched to a gene: 7. Original methodology: For nucleated cells, counts were estimated from reference gene primer amplification. Libraries were prepared by immunoSEQ multiplex PCR; TCRdb keeps only in-frame clonotypes and omits some of them. V and J calls and clone size are as listed in that table; D and trimming were resolved from the DNA. The sample contains about 190,000 clones, less than 90% of which appear only once. This entry is derived from a study of blood T cell repertoires in COVID-19. Study-wide context: Both acute and convalescent COVID-19 samples were obtained from the United States, Italy and Spain. T cells, B-cell-depleted T cells, or PBMCs provided the cDNA or gDNA that served as material.

V is TRBV5-4 and J is TRBJ2-7, with TRBD1 matching 9 bases. This receptor was identified in a woman between 40 and 50 years old with acute or convalescent COVID-19. Sequencing was performed on peripheral blood. Written as DNA, the CDR3 is TGTGCCAGCAGCCCCGGACAGGGGTCAACCTACGAGCAGTACTTC. Translated: CASSPGQGSTYEQYF.